The next 9 T cell receptor beta chains were all read from a single sample in a study of radiation and T cells in renal cell carcinoma. Repertoires were generated with immunoSEQ multiplex PCR, while TCRdb's copy carries only in-frame clones and drops some. This sample has around 180,000 clones, with 88% found just once. Time point indicated: blood 4 weeks post-SBRT, at nephrectomy. Documented treatment: 15 Gy SBRT to primary tumor, nephrectomy 4 weeks later. Material: blood, obtained from a patient whose treatment included radiotherapy and nephrectomy. The receptors were gathered from a woman aged 45 to 65 with renal cell carcinoma.

The V gene is TRBV6-1, the J gene TRBJ1-6; TRBD1 is a possible D gene (5 bases). The V end lost 3 bases, the J end lost 4 bases, and 22 bases lay between the germline ends. The CDR3 runs to 19 residues. Germline loops: CDR1 MNHNS, CDR2 SASEGT. CDR3 region: CASSDWTRPFFSYNSPLHF. The CDR3 DNA follows: TGTGCCAGCAGTGACTGGACAAGGCCATTCTTTTCTTATAATTCACCCCTCCACTTT.

The chain carries TRBV7-2 and TRBJ2-5, with D perhaps TRBD2 (5 bases). This CDR3 is 16 amino acids long. Per the germline V gene, CDR1 is SGHTA and CDR2 is FQGNSA. Trimming took 5 bases from V and 5 from J, leaving 21 bases between them. The CDR3 DNA follows: TGTGCCAGCAGCCCGGAAACAGCGGCCATCTTGGAGACCCAGTACTTC. Translated, it gives CASSPETAAILETQYF.

This chain joins TRBV7-9 and TRBJ1-4, with D unclear. This CDR3 region has 16 residues. The germline V gene encodes CDR1 SEHNR and CDR2 FQNEAQ (reference sequence). V was pared by 5 bases and J by 4 bases, with 17 bases between. CDR3 residues: CASSHNVGSGNEKLFF. CDR3 in DNA: TGTGCCAGCAGCCATAACGTGGGCAGCGGTAATGAAAAACTGTTTTTT.

The chain employs TRBV7-7 and TRBJ2-1; 9 bases are shared with TRBD2. The V gene's germline CDR1 is SSHAT and CDR2 FNYEAQ (reference sequence). The CDR3 contains 12 residues. CDR3 sequence reads: CASGTSRNEQFF. Here the CDR3 DNA reads TGTGCTAGCGGGACTAGCAGGAATGAGCAGTTCTTC.

The V and J genes are TRBV6-1 and TRBJ2-2; maybe TRBD1 (5 bases). The length of the CDR3 is 14 residues. The V gene's germline CDR1 is MNHNS and CDR2 SASEGT. Trimming shortened V by 8 bases and J by 0 bases, and 10 bases separated the two germline ends. CDR3 nucleotide sequence: TGTGCCAGCTTGGGCAGGGCGAACACCGGGGAGCTGTTTTTT. Its translation: CASLGRANTGELFF.

This clone was picked up one time. The chain carries TRBV15 and TRBJ2-7; a possible D gene is TRBD2 (5 bases). CDR3 size: 15 residues. V was shortened by 1 base and J by 0 bases, with 10 bases between the two germline ends. Germline V gives CDR1 LNHNV, CDR2 YYDKDF (reference sequence). CDR3 coding DNA: TGTGCCACCAGCAGAGCCCAGCGGAGCTCCTACGAGCAGTACTTC. The encoded protein is CATSRAQRSSYEQYF.

The rearrangement links TRBV7-6 to TRBJ2-1, with 7 bases aligning to TRBD1. The germline CDR1 and CDR2 sequences are SGHVS and FNYEAQ. J lost 3 bases, V lost 1 base, and 6 bases had no gene match. The CDR3 is 16 amino acids. CDR3 DNA sequence: TGTGCCAGCAGCTTAGGGTCCGCAGGGGGCTACAATGAGCAGTTCTTC. Its translation: CASSLGSAGGYNEQFF.

The chain combines TRBV5-5 with TRBJ1-1; D is undetermined. Germline V gene lookup returns CDR1 SGHKS and CDR2 YYEKEE (reference sequence). Between the trimmed V and J ends, which lost 2 bases and 0 bases, there was a span of 14 bases. The CDR3 is 16 amino acids. The CDR3 loop is CASSFWSPTMNTEAFF. As DNA, the CDR3 is TGTGCCAGCAGCTTTTGGTCCCCGACCATGAACACTGAAGCTTTCTTT.

CDR3 nucleotide sequence: TGCGCCAGCAGCTTAACGTTACTAGCGGGGGGTACCGGGGAGCTGTTTTTT. It is translated as CASSLTLLAGGTGELFF. This chain joins TRBV5-1 and TRBJ2-2, with 12 bases matching TRBD2. Trimming took 2 bases from V and 5 from J; bases not matched to a gene: 7. The CDR3 contains 17 residues. Looked up from germline, CDR1 is SGHRS and CDR2 is YFSETQ.